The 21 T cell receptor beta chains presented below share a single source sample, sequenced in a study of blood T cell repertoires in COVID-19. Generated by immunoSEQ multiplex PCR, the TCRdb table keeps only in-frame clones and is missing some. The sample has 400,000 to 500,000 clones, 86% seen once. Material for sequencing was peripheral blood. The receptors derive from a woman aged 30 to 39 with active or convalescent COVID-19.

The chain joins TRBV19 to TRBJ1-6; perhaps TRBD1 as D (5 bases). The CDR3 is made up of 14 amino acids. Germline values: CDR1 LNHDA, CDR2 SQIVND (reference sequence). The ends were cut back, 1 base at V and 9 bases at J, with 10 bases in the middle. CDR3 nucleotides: TGTGCCAGTAGTATAGGAGACAGAGTTTCACCCCTCCACTTT. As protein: CASSIGDRVSPLHF.

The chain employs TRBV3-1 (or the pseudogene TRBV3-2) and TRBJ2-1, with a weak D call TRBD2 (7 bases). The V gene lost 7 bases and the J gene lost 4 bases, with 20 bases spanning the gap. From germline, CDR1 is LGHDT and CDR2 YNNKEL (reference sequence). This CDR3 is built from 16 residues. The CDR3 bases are TGTGCCAGCACCCAGCGAGGGGGGGGCCCGTACAATGAGCAGTTCTTC. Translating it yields CASTQRGGGPYNEQFF.

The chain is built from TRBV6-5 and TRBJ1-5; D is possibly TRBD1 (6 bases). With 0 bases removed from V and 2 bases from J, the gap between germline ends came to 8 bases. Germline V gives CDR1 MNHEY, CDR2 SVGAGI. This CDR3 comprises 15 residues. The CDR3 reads CASSYSSGGNQPQHF. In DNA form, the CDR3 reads TGTGCCAGCAGTTACTCGTCAGGGGGCAATCAGCCCCAGCATTTT.

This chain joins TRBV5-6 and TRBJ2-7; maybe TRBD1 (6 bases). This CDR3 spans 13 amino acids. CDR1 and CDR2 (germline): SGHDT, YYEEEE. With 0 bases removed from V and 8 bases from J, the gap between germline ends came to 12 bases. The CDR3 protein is CASSLGGPVQQYF. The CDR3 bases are TGTGCCAGCAGCTTGGGGGGGCCGGTACAGCAGTACTTC.

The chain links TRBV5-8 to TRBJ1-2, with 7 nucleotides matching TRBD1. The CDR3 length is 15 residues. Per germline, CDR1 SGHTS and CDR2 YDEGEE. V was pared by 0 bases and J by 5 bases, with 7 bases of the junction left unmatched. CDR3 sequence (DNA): TGTGCCAGCAGCTTGGCGGCAGGGGGAGATTATGGCTACACCTTC. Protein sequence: CASSLAAGGDYGYTF.

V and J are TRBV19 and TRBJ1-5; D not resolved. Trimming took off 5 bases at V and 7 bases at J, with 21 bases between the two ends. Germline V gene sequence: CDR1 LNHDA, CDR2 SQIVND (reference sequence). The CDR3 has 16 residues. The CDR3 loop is CASSPPLDKGGQPQHF. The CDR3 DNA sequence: TGTGCCAGTAGTCCCCCTCTAGACAAGGGAGGACAGCCCCAGCATTTT. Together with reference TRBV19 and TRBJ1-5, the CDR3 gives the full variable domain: DGGITQSPKYLFRKEGQNVTLSCEQNLNHDAMYWYRQDPGQGLRLIYYSQIVNDFQKGDIAEGYSVSREKKESFPLTVTSAQKNPTAFYLCASSPPLDKGGQPQHFGDGTRLSIL.

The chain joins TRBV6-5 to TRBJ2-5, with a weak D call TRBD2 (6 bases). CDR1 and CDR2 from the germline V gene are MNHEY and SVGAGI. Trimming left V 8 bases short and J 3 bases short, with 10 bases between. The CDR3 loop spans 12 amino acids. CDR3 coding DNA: TGTGCCAGCGGGAGGATGAAAGAGACCCAGTACTTC. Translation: CASGRMKETQYF.

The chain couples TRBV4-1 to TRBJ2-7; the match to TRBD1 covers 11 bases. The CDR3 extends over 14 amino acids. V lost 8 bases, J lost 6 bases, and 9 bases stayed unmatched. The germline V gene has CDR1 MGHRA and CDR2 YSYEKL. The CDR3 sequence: CASGEGQGATEQYF. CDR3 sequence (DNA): TGCGCCAGCGGGGAAGGACAGGGGGCCACCGAGCAGTACTTC.

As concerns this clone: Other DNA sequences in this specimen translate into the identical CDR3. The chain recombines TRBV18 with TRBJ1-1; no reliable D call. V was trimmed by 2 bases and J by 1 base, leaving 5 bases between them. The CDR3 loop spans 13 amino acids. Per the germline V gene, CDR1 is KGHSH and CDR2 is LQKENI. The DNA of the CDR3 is TGTGCCAGCTCACCATCAGGGAACACTGAAGCTTTCTTT. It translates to CASSPSGNTEAFF. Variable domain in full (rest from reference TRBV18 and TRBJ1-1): NAGVMQNPRHLVRRRGQEARLRCSPMKGHSHVYWYRQLPEEGLKFMVYLQKENIIDESGMPKERFSAEFPKEGPSILRIQQVVRGDSAAYFCASSPSGNTEAFFGQGTRLTVV.

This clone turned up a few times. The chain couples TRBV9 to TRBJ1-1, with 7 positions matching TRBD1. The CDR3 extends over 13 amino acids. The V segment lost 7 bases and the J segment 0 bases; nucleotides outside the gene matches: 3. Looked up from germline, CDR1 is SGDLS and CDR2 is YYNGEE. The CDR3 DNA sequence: TGTGCCAGCGGGGGACAGATGAACACTGAAGCTTTCTTT. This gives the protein CASGGQMNTEAFF.

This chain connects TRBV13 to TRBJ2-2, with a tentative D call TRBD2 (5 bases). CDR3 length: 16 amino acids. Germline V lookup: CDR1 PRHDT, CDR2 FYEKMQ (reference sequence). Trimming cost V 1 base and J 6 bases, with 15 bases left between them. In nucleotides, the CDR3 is TGTGCCAGCAGCTTAGAAGAGGGAGCCACCGCCGGGGAGCTGTTTTTT. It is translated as CASSLEEGATAGELFF.

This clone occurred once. CDR3 loop: CASSIRQGNFGNTEAFF. The DNA for the CDR3 is TGCGCCAGCAGCATCCGACAGGGGAATTTTGGGAACACTGAAGCTTTCTTT. This chain links TRBV5-1 with TRBJ1-1; 8 bases map to TRBD1. The CDR3 has 17 residues. The J segment lost 1 base and the V segment lost 4 bases, leaving 12 bases of the junction unmatched. The germline gives CDR1 SGHRS, CDR2 YFSETQ. The full variable domain, with the rest looked up from reference TRBV5-1 and TRBJ1-1, is KAGVTQTPRYLIKTRGQQVTLSCSPISGHRSVSWYQQTPGQGLQFLFEYFSETQRNKGNFPGRFSGRQFSNSRSEMNVSTLELGDSALYLCASSIRQGNFGNTEAFFGQGTRLTVV.

The CDR3 bases are TGTGCCAGCAGTATCGAAGCGGGAGTACAAGGGGAGCTGTTTTTT. Its translation is CASSIEAGVQGELFF. The gene calls are TRBV9 and TRBJ2-2; 8 bases fit TRBD2. The trim removed 5 bases at V and 8 bases at J, leaving 11 bases unmatched. The CDR3 totals 15 residues. Germline V gives CDR1 SGDLS, CDR2 YYNGEE. Full variable domain (remainder filled in from reference TRBV9 and TRBJ2-2): DSGVTQTPKHLITATGQRVTLRCSPRSGDLSVYWYQQSLDQGLQFLIQYYNGEERAKGNILERFSAQQFPDLHSELNLSSLELGDSALYFCASSIEAGVQGELFFGEGSRLTVL.

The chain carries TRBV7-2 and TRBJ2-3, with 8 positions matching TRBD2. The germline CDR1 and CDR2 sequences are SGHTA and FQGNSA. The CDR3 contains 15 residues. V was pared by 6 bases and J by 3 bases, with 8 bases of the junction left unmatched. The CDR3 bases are TGTGCCAGCAGGAGCGGGGGAGACGCAACAGATACGCAGTATTTT. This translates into CASRSGGDATDTQYF.

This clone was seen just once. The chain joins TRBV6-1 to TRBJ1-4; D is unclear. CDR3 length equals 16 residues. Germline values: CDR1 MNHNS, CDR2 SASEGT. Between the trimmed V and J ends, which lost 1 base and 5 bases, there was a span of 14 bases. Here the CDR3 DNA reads TGTGCCAGCAGTGAAGAGTTTTGGAGGTCCAATGAAAAACTGTTTTTT. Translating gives CASSEEFWRSNEKLFF.

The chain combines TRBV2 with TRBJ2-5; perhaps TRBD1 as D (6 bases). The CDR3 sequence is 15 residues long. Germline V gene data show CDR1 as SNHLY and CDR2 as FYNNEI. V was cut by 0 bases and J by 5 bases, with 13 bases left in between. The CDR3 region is CASSEALGARETQYF. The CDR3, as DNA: TGTGCCAGCAGTGAAGCCCTGGGGGCAAGGGAGACCCAGTACTTC. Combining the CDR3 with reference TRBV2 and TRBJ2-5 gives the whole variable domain EPEVTQTPSHQVTQMGQEVILRCVPISNHLYFYWYRQILGQKVEFLVSFYNNEISEKSEIFDDQFSVERPDGSNFTLKIRSTKLEDSAMYFCASSEALGARETQYFGPGTRLLVL.

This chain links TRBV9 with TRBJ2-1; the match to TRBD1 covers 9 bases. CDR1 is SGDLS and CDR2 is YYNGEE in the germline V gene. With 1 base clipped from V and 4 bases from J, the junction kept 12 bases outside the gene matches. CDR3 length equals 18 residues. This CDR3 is CASSVSGSNRGPYNEQFF. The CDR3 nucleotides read TGTGCCAGCAGCGTATCTGGGTCTAACAGGGGGCCTTACAATGAGCAGTTCTTC.

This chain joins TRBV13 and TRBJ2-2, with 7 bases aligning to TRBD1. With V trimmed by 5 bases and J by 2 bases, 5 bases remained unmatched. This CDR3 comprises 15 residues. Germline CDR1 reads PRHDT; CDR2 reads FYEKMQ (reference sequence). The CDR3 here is CASSPRQGNTGELFF. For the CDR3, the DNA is TGTGCCAGCAGCCCCAGACAGGGAAACACCGGGGAGCTGTTTTTT.

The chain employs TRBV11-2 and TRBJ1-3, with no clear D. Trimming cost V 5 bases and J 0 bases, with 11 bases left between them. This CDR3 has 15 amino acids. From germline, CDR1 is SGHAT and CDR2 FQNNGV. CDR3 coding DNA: TGTGCCAGCAGCCTGACTCGATACTCTGGAAACACCATATATTTT. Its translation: CASSLTRYSGNTIYF. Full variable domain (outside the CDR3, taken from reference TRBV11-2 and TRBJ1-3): EAGVAQSPRYKIIEKRQSVAFWCNPISGHATLYWYQQILGQGPKLLIQFQNNGVVDDSQLPKDRFSAERLKGVDSTLKIQPAKLEDSAVYLCASSLTRYSGNTIYFGEGSWLTVV.

Here the CDR3 reads CASSILLGREDYGYTF. DNA of the CDR3: TGTGCCAGTAGTATTCTTCTGGGGCGCGAGGACTATGGCTACACCTTC. V and J are TRBV19 and TRBJ1-2, with D possibly TRBD1 on 5 matching bases. The CDR3 sequence is 16 residues long. From germline, CDR1 is LNHDA and CDR2 SQIVND (reference sequence). Trimming pared 3 bases from V and 3 bases from J, leaving 17 bases between.

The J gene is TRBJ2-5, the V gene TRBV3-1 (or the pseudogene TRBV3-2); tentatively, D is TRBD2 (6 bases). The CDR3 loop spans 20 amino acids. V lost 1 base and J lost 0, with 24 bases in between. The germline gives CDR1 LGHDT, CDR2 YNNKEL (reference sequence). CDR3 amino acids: CASSQGRDGFRGTYQETQYF. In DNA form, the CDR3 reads TGTGCCAGCAGCCAAGGGCGGGACGGCTTCCGCGGGACGTACCAAGAGACCCAGTACTTC.